This TCR beta chain comes out of a study of T cell responses to AZD1222 COVID-19 vaccine. Overall study results and limits: When two AZD1222 doses had been given, Spike-specific TCR breadth and depth rose.

For this clone: As yet, its antigen is unknown.

The V and J ends lost 1 base and 5 bases respectively, with 20 bases between them. Germline-derived CDR1 and CDR2 are KGHSH and LQKENI. The CDR3 is made up of 17 amino acids. The assay was immunoSEQ multiplex PCR, and TCRdb's table has in-frame clones only and misses some. The sample holds 170,000 or so clones, 90% seen once. The input for sequencing was peripheral blood, taken on day 0 of AZD1222 vaccination. V and J are TRBV18 and TRBJ2-5; D tentatively reads TRBD1 or TRBD2 (5 bases each). This TCR came from an adult in good health. The CDR3 protein is CASSPRGYGDSGETQYF. The CDR3 DNA sequence: TGTGCCAGCTCACCACGAGGGTATGGAGACAGCGGTGAGACCCAGTACTTC.